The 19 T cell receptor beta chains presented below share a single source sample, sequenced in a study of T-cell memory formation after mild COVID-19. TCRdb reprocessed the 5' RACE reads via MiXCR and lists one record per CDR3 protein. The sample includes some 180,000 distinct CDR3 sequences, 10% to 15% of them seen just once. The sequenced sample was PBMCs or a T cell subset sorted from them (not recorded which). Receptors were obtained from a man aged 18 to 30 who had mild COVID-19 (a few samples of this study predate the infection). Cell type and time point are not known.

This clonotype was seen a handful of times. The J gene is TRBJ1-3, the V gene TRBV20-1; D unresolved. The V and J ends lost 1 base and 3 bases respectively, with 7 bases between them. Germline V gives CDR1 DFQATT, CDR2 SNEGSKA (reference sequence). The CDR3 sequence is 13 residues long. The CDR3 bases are TGCAGTGCTAGAGCCGGGAGTGGAAACACCATATATTTT. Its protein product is CSARAGSGNTIYF.

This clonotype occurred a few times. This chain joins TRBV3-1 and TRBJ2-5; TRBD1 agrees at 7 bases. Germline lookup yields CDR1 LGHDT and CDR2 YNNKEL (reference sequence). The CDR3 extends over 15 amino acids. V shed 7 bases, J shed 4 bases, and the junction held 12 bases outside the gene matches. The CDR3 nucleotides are TGTGCCAGCACTTCCAGCGCGACAGGGAGAGAGACCCAGTACTTC. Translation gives CASTSSATGRETQYF.

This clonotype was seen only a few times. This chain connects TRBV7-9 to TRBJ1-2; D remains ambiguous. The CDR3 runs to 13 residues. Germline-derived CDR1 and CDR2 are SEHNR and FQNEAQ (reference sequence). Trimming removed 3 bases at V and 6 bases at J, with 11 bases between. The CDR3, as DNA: TGTGCCAGCAGCTTCTCGAGAAGCAATGGCTACACCTTC. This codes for CASSFSRSNGYTF.

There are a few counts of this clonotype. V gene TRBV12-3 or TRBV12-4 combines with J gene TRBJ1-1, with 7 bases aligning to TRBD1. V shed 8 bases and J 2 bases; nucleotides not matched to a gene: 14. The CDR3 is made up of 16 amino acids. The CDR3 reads CASGGITGAPNTEAFF. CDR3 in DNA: TGTGCCAGCGGAGGGATCACAGGGGCCCCTAACACTGAAGCTTTCTTT.

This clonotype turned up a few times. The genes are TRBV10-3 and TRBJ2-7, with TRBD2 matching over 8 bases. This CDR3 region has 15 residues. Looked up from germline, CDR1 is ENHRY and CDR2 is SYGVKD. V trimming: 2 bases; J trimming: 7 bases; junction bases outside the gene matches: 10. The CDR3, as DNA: TGTGCCATCAGTGAGGCAGTAGCGGGGACGACTGAGCAGTACTTC. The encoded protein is CAISEAVAGTTEQYF.

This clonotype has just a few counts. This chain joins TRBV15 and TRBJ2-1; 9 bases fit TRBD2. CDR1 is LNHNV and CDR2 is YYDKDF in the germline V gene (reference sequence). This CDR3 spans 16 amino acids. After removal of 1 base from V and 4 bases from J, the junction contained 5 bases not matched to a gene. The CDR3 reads CATSRVFAGGYNEQFF. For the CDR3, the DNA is TGTGCCACCAGCAGAGTCTTTGCGGGGGGGTACAATGAGCAGTTCTTC.

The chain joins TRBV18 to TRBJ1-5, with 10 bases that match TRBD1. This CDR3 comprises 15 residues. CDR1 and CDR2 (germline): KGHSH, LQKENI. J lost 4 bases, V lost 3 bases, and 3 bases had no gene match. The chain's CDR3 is CASSPGTGVNQPQHF. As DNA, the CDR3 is TGTGCCAGCTCACCGGGGACAGGGGTGAATCAGCCCCAGCATTTT.

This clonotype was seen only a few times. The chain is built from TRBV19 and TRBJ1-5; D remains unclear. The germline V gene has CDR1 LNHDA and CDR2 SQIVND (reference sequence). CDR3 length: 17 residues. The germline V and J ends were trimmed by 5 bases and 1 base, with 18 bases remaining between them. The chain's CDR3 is CASSPRGRARSNQPQHF. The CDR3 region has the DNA TGTGCCAGTAGTCCCCGTGGGAGGGCGCGCAGCAATCAGCCCCAGCATTTT.

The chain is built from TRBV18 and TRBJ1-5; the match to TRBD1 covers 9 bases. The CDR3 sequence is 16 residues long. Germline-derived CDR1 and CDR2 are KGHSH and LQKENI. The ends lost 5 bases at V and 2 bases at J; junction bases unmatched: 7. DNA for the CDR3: TGTGCCAGCTCAGTTACAGGGGGCGCCGGCAATCAGCCCCAGCATTTT. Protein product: CASSVTGGAGNQPQHF.

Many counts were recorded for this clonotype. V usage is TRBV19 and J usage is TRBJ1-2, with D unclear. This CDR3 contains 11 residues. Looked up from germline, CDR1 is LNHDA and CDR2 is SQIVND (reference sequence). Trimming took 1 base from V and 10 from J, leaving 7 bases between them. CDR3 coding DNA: TGTGCCAGTAGTATAGGGGAGGCCTACACCTTC. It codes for CASSIGEAYTF.

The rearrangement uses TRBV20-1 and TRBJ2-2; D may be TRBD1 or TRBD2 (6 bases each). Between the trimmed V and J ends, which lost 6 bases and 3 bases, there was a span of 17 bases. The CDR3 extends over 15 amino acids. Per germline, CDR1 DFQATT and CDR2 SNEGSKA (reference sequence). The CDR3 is CSAYPGEGDTGELFF. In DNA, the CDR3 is TGCAGTGCGTATCCGGGAGAGGGGGACACCGGGGAGCTGTTTTTT.

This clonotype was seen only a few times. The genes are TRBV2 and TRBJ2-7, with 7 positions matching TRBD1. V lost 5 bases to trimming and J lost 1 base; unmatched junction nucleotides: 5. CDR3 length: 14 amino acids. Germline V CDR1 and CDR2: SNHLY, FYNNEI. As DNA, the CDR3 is TGTGCCAGCAGTAAGACAGGGTCTTCCTACGAGCAGTACGTC. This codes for CASSKTGSSYEQYV.

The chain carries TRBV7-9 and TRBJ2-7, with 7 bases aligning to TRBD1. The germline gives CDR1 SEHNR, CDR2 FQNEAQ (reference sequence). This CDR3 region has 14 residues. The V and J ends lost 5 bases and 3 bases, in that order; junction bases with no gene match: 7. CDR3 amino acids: CASSPRDSGYEQYV. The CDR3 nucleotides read TGTGCCAGCAGCCCCCGGGACAGCGGCTACGAGCAGTACGTC.

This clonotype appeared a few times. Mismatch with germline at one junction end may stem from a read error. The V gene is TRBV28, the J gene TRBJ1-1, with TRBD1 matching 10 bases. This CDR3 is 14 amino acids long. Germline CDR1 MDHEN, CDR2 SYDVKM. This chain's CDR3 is CASTLTGTGVEAFF. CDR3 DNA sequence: TGTGCCAGCACTTTAACCGGGACAGGGGTCGAAGCTTTCTTT.

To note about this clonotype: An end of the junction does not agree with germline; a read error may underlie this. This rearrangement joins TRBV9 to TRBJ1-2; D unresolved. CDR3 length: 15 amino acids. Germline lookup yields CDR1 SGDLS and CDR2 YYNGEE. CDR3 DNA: TGTGCCAGCAGCGTAGGTGATGGCGATAACTATGGCGACACCTTC. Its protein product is CASSVGDGDNYGDTF.

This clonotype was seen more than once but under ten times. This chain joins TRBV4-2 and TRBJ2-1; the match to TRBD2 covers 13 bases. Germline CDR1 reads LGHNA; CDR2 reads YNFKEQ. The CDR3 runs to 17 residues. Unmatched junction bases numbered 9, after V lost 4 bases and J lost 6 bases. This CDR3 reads CASSLRLAGGHFNEQFF. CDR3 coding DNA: TGTGCCAGCAGCCTGAGACTAGCGGGGGGCCATTTCAATGAGCAGTTCTTC.

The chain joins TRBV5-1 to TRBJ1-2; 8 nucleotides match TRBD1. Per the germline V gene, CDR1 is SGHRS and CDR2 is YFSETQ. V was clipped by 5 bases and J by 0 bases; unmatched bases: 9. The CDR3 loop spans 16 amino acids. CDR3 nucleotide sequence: TGCGCCAGCAGTCAGACAGGGGCCACTACTAACTATGGCTACACCTTC. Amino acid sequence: CASSQTGATTNYGYTF.

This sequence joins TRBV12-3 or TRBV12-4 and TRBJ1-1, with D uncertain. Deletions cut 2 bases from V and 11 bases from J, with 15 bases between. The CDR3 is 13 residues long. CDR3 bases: TGTGCCAGCAGTTTAAGTACCCCGCGCGGTGCTTTCTTT. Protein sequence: CASSLSTPRGAFF.

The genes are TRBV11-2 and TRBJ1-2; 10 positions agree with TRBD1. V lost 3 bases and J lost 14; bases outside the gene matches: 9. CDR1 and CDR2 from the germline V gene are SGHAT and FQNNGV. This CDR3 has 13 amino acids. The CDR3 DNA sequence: TGTGCCAGCAGCTTTGACAGGGGGCGAAAAAGGACCTTC. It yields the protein CASSFDRGRKRTF.